The rows below give T cell receptor beta chains drawn from one sample of a study of shared T cell receptors in the human thymus. Only in-frame clones appear in the TCRdb table, and some are missing; sequencing was by immunoSEQ multiplex PCR. The repertoire holds 700,000 or so clones, with roughly 85% as singletons. These data also featured in a second study, about human thymus T cells.

The material sequenced was thymocytes. The receptor set was obtained from a girl less than two years old with a congenital heart defect. Each CDR3 is given without its conserved first and last residue. Fields, in order: J gene, D gene, V gene, CDR3 protein. A D gene is named only where the DNA matches it firmly.

j_call: TRBJ2-2; d_call: TRBD1; v_call: TRBV7-2; cdr3_aa: ASNILSGTEVNTGELF
j_call: TRBJ1-1; d_call: NA; v_call: TRBV29-1; cdr3_aa: SVEGQADEAF
j_call: TRBJ2-7; d_call: TRBD1; v_call: TRBV7-2; cdr3_aa: ASSLDGTGYSEQY
j_call: TRBJ1-4; d_call: NA; v_call: TRBV27; cdr3_aa: ASSFIGGNEKLF
j_call: TRBJ1-2; d_call: TRBD1; v_call: TRBV7-9; cdr3_aa: ASSQDRARYT
j_call: TRBJ2-2; d_call: NA; v_call: TRBV6-5; cdr3_aa: ASSYLGPLTGELF
j_call: TRBJ2-7; d_call: TRBD1; v_call: TRBV6-1; cdr3_aa: ASSEGTGHEQY
j_call: TRBJ1-1; d_call: NA; v_call: TRBV5-1; cdr3_aa: ASSPRPGTSNTEAF
j_call: TRBJ1-2; d_call: TRBD1; v_call: TRBV5-4; cdr3_aa: ASSFWTGVGYT
j_call: TRBJ1-5; d_call: NA; v_call: TRBV7-9; cdr3_aa: ASSSIQGYSSNQPQH
j_call: TRBJ1-2; d_call: TRBD1; v_call: TRBV28; cdr3_aa: ASSLSPTGKNYGYT
j_call: TRBJ2-7; d_call: NA; v_call: TRBV18; cdr3_aa: ASSHTGSHYEQY
j_call: TRBJ1-5; d_call: NA; v_call: TRBV5-5; cdr3_aa: ASSLQQNQPQH
j_call: TRBJ2-3; d_call: NA; v_call: TRBV7-4; cdr3_aa: ASSLSRGGASTDTQY
j_call: TRBJ2-5; d_call: TRBD2; v_call: TRBV15; cdr3_aa: ATRGEGRETQY
j_call: TRBJ1-2; d_call: TRBD1; v_call: TRBV5-6; cdr3_aa: ASGFRDRGNYT
j_call: TRBJ2-2; d_call: NA; v_call: TRBV10-2; cdr3_aa: ASSESRGGGELF
j_call: TRBJ1-2; d_call: NA; v_call: TRBV27; cdr3_aa: ASSEAANYGYT
j_call: TRBJ2-3; d_call: NA; v_call: TRBV7-2; cdr3_aa: ASSLWLVRRTDTQY
j_call: TRBJ2-5; d_call: NA; v_call: TRBV14; cdr3_aa: ASSHSQGTVRETQY
j_call: TRBJ1-2; d_call: NA; v_call: TRBV9; cdr3_aa: ASSARTDQLIYGYT
j_call: TRBJ1-2; d_call: NA; v_call: TRBV9; cdr3_aa: ASSPRGPYGYT
j_call: TRBJ2-7; d_call: NA; v_call: TRBV15; cdr3_aa: ATSRVHKSYEQY
j_call: TRBJ2-3; d_call: TRBD2; v_call: TRBV7-6; cdr3_aa: ASSNSGGGTDTQY
j_call: TRBJ2-7; d_call: TRBD1; v_call: TRBV19; cdr3_aa: ASSIATGAPLPYYEQY
j_call: TRBJ1-4; d_call: NA; v_call: TRBV28; cdr3_aa: ASSFRLGSPPKEKLF
j_call: TRBJ2-1; d_call: TRBD2; v_call: TRBV12-5; cdr3_aa: ASGLARTSGEQF
j_call: TRBJ1-5; d_call: NA; v_call: TRBV6-5; cdr3_aa: ASAGKGTFPQH
j_call: TRBJ2-1; d_call: NA; v_call: TRBV7-2; cdr3_aa: ASSKTTNEQF
j_call: TRBJ2-7; d_call: NA; v_call: TRBV28; cdr3_aa: ASTVWGQGAEYEQY
j_call: TRBJ1-2; d_call: NA; v_call: TRBV7-9; cdr3_aa: ASSLALRQGLDGYT
j_call: TRBJ1-1; d_call: TRBD1; v_call: TRBV10-1; cdr3_aa: ASSESRTGGANTEAF
j_call: TRBJ1-2; d_call: NA; v_call: TRBV7-2; cdr3_aa: ASSLDTSHGYT
j_call: TRBJ1-1; d_call: NA; v_call: TRBV11-2; cdr3_aa: ASSFFFCRPGLNTEAF
j_call: TRBJ1-2; d_call: NA; v_call: TRBV6-1; cdr3_aa: ASSEARRQGPNYGYT
j_call: TRBJ1-2; d_call: TRBD1; v_call: TRBV6-5; cdr3_aa: ASRPTGTLYGYT
j_call: TRBJ2-5; d_call: TRBD2; v_call: TRBV5-1; cdr3_aa: ASSFGTSATQY
j_call: TRBJ2-2; d_call: NA; v_call: TRBV7-9; cdr3_aa: ASSFARGQNTGELF
j_call: TRBJ1-1; d_call: NA; v_call: TRBV28; cdr3_aa: ASHERESEAF
j_call: TRBJ1-1; d_call: NA; v_call: TRBV7-2; cdr3_aa: ASSLAGLEAF
j_call: TRBJ2-5; d_call: TRBD1; v_call: TRBV6-1; cdr3_aa: ATKTGEETQY
j_call: TRBJ1-1; d_call: NA; v_call: TRBV6-5; cdr3_aa: ASSYGAEVNTEAF
j_call: TRBJ2-7; d_call: NA; v_call: TRBV30; cdr3_aa: AWSVPGRPSSYEQY
j_call: TRBJ1-5; d_call: NA; v_call: TRBV9; cdr3_aa: ASSVDRGAGEPQH
j_call: TRBJ2-5; d_call: TRBD1; v_call: TRBV4-3; cdr3_aa: ASSQTRGRETQY
j_call: TRBJ2-1; d_call: NA; v_call: TRBV5-4; cdr3_aa: ASSPRDPGTVYNEQF
j_call: TRBJ2-1; d_call: NA; v_call: TRBV11-2; cdr3_aa: ASSRRVYTSYNEQF
j_call: TRBJ1-1; d_call: NA; v_call: TRBV5-4; cdr3_aa: ASNFAGADPPEAF
j_call: TRBJ1-2; d_call: NA; v_call: TRBV28; cdr3_aa: ASSGTISGYT
j_call: TRBJ2-5; d_call: TRBD1; v_call: TRBV9; cdr3_aa: ASSKRDRGETQY
j_call: TRBJ2-1; d_call: TRBD2; v_call: TRBV4-3; cdr3_aa: ASSQDRLAGTFNEQF
j_call: TRBJ2-1; d_call: TRBD1; v_call: TRBV4-2; cdr3_aa: ASTVGGGYNEQF
j_call: TRBJ1-6; d_call: TRBD1; v_call: TRBV15; cdr3_aa: ATSRPGTEQTFHNSPLH